Given below is one TCR beta chain in context. Its specificity is not known. Method: immunoSEQ multiplex PCR; TCRdb's copy keeps in-frame clones and lacks some. The table includes fewer than 14,000 clones, around 87% detected once. These data are taken from a study of CD4 T cells in relation to SARS-CoV-2 and coronaviruses. The overall study: Of the patients, fewer than ten were male, a few female, two Hispanic.

Per the germline V gene, CDR1 is SEHNR and CDR2 is FQNEAQ (reference sequence). V was cut by 5 bases and J by 4 bases, with 9 bases left in between. CDR3 size: 13 residues. Study outcomes and limitations: Memory recall responses, not primary responses primed in culture, are what the assay detects.

This receptor was taken from an adult with COVID-19. The V call is TRBV7-9, the J call TRBJ1-5; D is unresolved. Sequencing was done on a sample of naive CD4+ T cells from PBMCs. Subset noted: naive CD4+ T cells isolated by negative enrichment. The CDR3 sequence is CASSPDGNQPQHF. CDR3 DNA sequence: TGTGCCAGCAGCCCGGACGGGAATCAGCCCCAGCATTTT.